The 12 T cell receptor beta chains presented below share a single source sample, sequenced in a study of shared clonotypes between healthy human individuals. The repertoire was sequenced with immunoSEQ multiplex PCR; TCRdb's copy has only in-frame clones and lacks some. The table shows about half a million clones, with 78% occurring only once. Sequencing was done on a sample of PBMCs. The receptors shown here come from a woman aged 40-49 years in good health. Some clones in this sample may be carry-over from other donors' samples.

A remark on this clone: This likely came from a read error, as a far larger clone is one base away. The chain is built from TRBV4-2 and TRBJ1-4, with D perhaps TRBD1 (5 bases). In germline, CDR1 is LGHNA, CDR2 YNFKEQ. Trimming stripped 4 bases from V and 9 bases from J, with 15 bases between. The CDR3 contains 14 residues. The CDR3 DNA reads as TGTGCCAGCAGCCGAGACCAGGGTCTTAAAAAACTGTTTTTT. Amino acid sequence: CASSRDQGLKKLFF.

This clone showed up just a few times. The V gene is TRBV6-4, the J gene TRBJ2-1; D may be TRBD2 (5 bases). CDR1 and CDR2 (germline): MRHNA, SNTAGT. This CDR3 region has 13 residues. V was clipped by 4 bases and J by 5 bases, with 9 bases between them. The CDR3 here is CASSVETNNEQFF. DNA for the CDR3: TGTGCCAGCAGTGTGGAGACTAACAATGAGCAGTTCTTC.

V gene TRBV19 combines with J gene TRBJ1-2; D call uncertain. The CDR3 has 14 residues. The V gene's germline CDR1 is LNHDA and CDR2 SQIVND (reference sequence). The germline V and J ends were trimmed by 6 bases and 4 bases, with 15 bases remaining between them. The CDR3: CASRAEKSVYGYTF. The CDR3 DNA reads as TGTGCCAGTAGAGCAGAAAAATCCGTCTATGGCTACACCTTC.

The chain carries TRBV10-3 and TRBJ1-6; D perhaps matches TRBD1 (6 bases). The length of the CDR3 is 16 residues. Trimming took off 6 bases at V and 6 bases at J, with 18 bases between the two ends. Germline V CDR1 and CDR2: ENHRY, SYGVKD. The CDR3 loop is CAISDHRDGGNSPLHF. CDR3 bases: TGTGCCATCAGCGATCACAGGGATGGAGGTAATTCACCCCTCCACTTT.

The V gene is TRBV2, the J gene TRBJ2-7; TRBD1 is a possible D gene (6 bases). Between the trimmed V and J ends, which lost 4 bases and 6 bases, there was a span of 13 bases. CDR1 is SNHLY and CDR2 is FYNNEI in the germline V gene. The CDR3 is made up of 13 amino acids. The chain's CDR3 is CASSGDIPLEQYF. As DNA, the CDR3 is TGTGCCAGCAGTGGGGACATCCCCCTCGAGCAGTACTTC. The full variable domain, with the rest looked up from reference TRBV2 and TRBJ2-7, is EPEVTQTPSHQVTQMGQEVILRCVPISNHLYFYWYRQILGQKVEFLVSFYNNEISEKSEIFDDQFSVERPDGSNFTLKIRSTKLEDSAMYFCASSGDIPLEQYFGPGTRLTVT.

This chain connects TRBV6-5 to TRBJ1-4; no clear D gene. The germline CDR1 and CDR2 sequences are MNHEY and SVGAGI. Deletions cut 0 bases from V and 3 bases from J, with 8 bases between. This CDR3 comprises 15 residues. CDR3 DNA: TGTGCCAGCAGTTACTCGGGCACCTCTAATGAAAAACTGTTTTTT. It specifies CASSYSGTSNEKLFF.

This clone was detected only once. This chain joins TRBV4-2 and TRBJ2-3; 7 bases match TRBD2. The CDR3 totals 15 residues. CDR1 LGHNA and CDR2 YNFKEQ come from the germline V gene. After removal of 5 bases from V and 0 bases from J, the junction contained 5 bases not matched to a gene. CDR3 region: CASSLERGSTDTQYF. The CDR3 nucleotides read TGTGCCAGCAGCTTGGAGCGGGGAAGCACAGATACGCAGTATTTT.

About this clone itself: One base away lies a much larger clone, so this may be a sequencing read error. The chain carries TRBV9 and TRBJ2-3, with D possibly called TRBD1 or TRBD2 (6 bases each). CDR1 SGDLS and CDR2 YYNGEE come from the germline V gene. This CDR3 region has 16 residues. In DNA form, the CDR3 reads TGTGCCAGCAGCGTATTCGGGGGCCAGGGCACAGATACGCAGTGTTTT. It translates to CASSVFGGQGTDTQCF.

The CDR3 region is CASSLVLAGEADTQYF. The CDR3 coding sequence is TGCGCCAGCAGCTTGGTACTAGCGGGAGAGGCAGATACGCAGTATTTT. The chain employs TRBV5-1 and TRBJ2-3; 11 nucleotides match TRBD2. The ends lost 0 bases at V and 4 bases at J; junction bases unmatched: 4. The V gene's germline CDR1 is SGHRS and CDR2 YFSETQ. The CDR3 loop spans 16 amino acids. The entire variable domain, with the rest obtained from reference TRBV5-1 and TRBJ2-3, is as follows: KAGVTQTPRYLIKTRGQQVTLSCSPISGHRSVSWYQQTPGQGLQFLFEYFSETQRNKGNFPGRFSGRQFSNSRSEMNVSTLELGDSALYLCASSLVLAGEADTQYFGPGTRLTVL.

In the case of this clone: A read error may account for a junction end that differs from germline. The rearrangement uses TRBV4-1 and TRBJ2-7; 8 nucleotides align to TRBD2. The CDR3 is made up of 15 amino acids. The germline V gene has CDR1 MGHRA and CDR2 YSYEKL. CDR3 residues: CASSQGDAGGGEQHF. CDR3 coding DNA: TGCGCCAGCAGCCAAGGCGATGCGGGAGGTGGTGAGCAGCACTTC.

This CDR3 is CASSVVNYGYTF. In DNA form, the CDR3 reads TGTGCCAGCAGCGTAGTCAACTATGGCTACACCTTC. The chain couples TRBV9 to TRBJ1-2; D is uncertain. Trimming stripped 0 bases from V and 2 bases from J, with 2 bases between. CDR1 is SGDLS, CDR2 YYNGEE, per germline. The CDR3 totals 12 residues.

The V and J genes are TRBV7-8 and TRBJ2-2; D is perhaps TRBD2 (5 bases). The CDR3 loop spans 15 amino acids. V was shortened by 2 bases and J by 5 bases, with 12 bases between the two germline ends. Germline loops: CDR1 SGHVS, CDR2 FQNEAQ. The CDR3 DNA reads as TGTGCCAGCAGCTTATCCCGTAGCGTTACCGGGGAGCTGTTTTTT. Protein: CASSLSRSVTGELFF.